Below, 23 T cell receptor beta chains from the same sample are listed, as sequenced in a study of blood T cell repertoires in COVID-19. Some clones are missing from TCRdb's copy, which holds only in-frame ones; the method was immunoSEQ multiplex PCR. Among more than 150,000 clones listed, roughly nine tenths were seen once. Specimen: peripheral blood. All receptors derive from a man between 65 and 80 years old with active or convalescent COVID-19.

V is TRBV28 and J is TRBJ2-3; D perhaps matches TRBD2 (6 bases). V shed 5 bases and J shed 0 bases, with 18 bases lying between them. The CDR3 runs 17 residues. Germline CDR1 reads MDHEN; CDR2 reads SYDVKM. Here the CDR3 reads CASSPLVAAWSTDTQYF. CDR3 nucleotide sequence: TGTGCCAGCAGTCCCCTCGTAGCGGCTTGGAGCACAGATACGCAGTATTTT. Based on the CDR3 plus reference TRBV28 and TRBJ2-3, the full variable domain is DVKVTQSSRYLVKRTGEKVFLECVQDMDHENMFWYRQDPGLGLRLIYFSYDVKMKEKGDIPEGYSVSREKKERFSLILESASTNQTSMYLCASSPLVAAWSTDTQYFGPGTRLTVL.

The chain links TRBV28 to TRBJ1-1; no clear D gene. The CDR3 covers 15 residues. Germline V gene lookup returns CDR1 MDHEN and CDR2 SYDVKM. V shed 2 bases and J shed 4 bases, with 14 bases lying between them. CDR3 DNA sequence: TGTGCCAGCAGTTTAAGGGTTCGGGGAAGCACTGAAGCTTTCTTT. Translated, it gives CASSLRVRGSTEAFF.

J is TRBJ1-2 and V is TRBV6-5; TRBD1 aligns across 9 bases. Germline lookup yields CDR1 MNHEY and CDR2 SVGAGI. The CDR3 spans 15 residues. V gave up 5 bases and J gave up 6 bases; unmatched junction bases: 10. CDR3 nucleotide sequence: TGTGCCAGCAGTCGGGGACAGGGCCCACCGCATGGCTACACCTTC. Translation gives CASSRGQGPPHGYTF.

The chain recombines TRBV9 with TRBJ2-1, with D tentatively TRBD2 (6 bases). Per the germline V gene, CDR1 is SGDLS and CDR2 is YYNGEE. V was pared by 0 bases and J by 3 bases, with 13 bases between. The CDR3 sequence is 16 residues long. The CDR3 DNA reads TGTGCCAGCAGCGTAGGGGGGGTTTTTAACTACAATGAGCAGTTCTTC. The encoded protein is CASSVGGVFNYNEQFF.

The J gene is TRBJ2-2, the V gene TRBV7-2; weak D call: TRBD2 (8 bases). Trimming cost V 4 bases and J 5 bases, with 17 bases left between them. Germline values: CDR1 SGHTA, CDR2 FQGNSA. The CDR3 loop spans 16 amino acids. CDR3: CASSYREGAQTGELFF. CDR3 DNA sequence: TGTGCCAGCAGCTACCGGGAGGGGGCGCAAACCGGGGAGCTGTTTTTT.

This clone was seen a single time. The chain employs TRBV10-3 and TRBJ2-2; TRBD1 matches at 7 bases. From germline, CDR1 is ENHRY and CDR2 SYGVKD. The CDR3 is 16 amino acids. The V segment lost 3 bases and the J segment 6 bases; nucleotides outside the gene matches: 10. CDR3 amino acids: CAISEWDRERPGELFF. The CDR3 nucleotides read TGTGCCATCAGTGAATGGGACAGAGAACGACCCGGGGAGCTGTTTTTT.

The chain recombines TRBV6-5 with TRBJ1-3, with a tentative D call TRBD1 (5 bases). The CDR3 is made up of 15 amino acids. Trimming took 6 bases from V and 4 from J, leaving 16 bases between them. The germline CDR1 and CDR2 sequences are MNHEY and SVGAGI. CDR3 DNA sequence: TGTGCCAGCAGCCGAGCGAGTCAGGGAGGAAACACCATATATTTT. It codes for CASSRASQGGNTIYF.

This chain links TRBV7-2 with TRBJ2-1, with TRBD1 matching 7 bases. The CDR3 consists of 14 residues. V shed 5 bases and J 7 bases; nucleotides not matched to a gene: 8. CDR1 and CDR2 from the germline V gene are SGHTA and FQGNSA. The CDR3 spells CASSQTGTRNEQFF. The CDR3 DNA follows: TGTGCCAGCAGCCAGACAGGGACGAGGAATGAGCAGTTCTTC.

The genes are TRBV4-1 and TRBJ1-6; possible D gene TRBD1, 6 bases. CDR1 and CDR2 (germline): MGHRA, YSYEKL. The CDR3 loop spans 15 amino acids. Trimming left V 4 bases short and J 6 bases short, with 13 bases between. The CDR3 sequence is CASSPQGEINSPLHF. CDR3 in DNA: TGCGCCAGCAGCCCACAGGGAGAGATTAATTCACCCCTCCACTTT.

The rearrangement joins TRBV6-2 or TRBV6-3 to TRBJ2-5; tentatively, D is TRBD1 (5 bases). This CDR3 spans 15 amino acids. V gave up 2 bases and J gave up 5 bases, with 15 bases separating them. In germline, CDR1 is MNHEY, CDR2 SVGEGT. CDR3 sequence: CASSYTPGMMETQYF. CDR3 sequence (DNA): TGTGCCAGCAGTTACACGCCAGGGATGATGGAGACCCAGTACTTC.

This sequence joins TRBV28 and TRBJ2-5; 8 bases match TRBD1. V shed 5 bases, J shed 5 bases, and the junction held 7 bases outside the gene matches. CDR1 and CDR2 (germline): MDHEN, SYDVKM. The CDR3 runs 14 residues. CDR3 sequence (DNA): TGTGCCAGCAGTCCCGCAGGGGGCGGGGAGACCCAGTACTTC. Its translation is CASSPAGGGETQYF. Full variable domain (remainder filled in from reference TRBV28 and TRBJ2-5): DVKVTQSSRYLVKRTGEKVFLECVQDMDHENMFWYRQDPGLGLRLIYFSYDVKMKEKGDIPEGYSVSREKKERFSLILESASTNQTSMYLCASSPAGGGETQYFGPGTRLLVL.

The gene calls are TRBV7-2 and TRBJ1-5; 9 bases are a match to TRBD1. This CDR3 is 16 amino acids long. V lost 5 bases and J lost 5; bases outside the gene matches: 10. The germline CDR1 and CDR2 sequences are SGHTA and FQGNSA. The CDR3 spells CASSLSTGTGYQPQHF. CDR3 DNA: TGTGCCAGCAGCCTCTCAACCGGGACAGGGTATCAGCCCCAGCATTTT.

The chain combines TRBV19 with TRBJ2-5, with a possible D match to TRBD2 (5 bases). V lost 6 bases, J lost 3 bases, and 17 bases lay in between. This CDR3 spans 15 amino acids. Germline loops: CDR1 LNHDA, CDR2 SQIVND (reference sequence). This CDR3 reads CASSHSAAGKETQYF. Here the CDR3 DNA reads TGTGCCAGTAGCCATTCAGCGGCGGGTAAAGAGACCCAGTACTTC. The full variable domain, its missing parts supplied by reference TRBV19 and TRBJ2-5, is DGGITQSPKYLFRKEGQNVTLSCEQNLNHDAMYWYRQDPGQGLRLIYYSQIVNDFQKGDIAEGYSVSREKKESFPLTVTSAQKNPTAFYLCASSHSAAGKETQYFGPGTRLLVL.

V gene TRBV28 combines with J gene TRBJ2-1, with 7 nucleotides matching TRBD1. Losses at the gene ends were 6 bases for V and 2 bases for J; bases not matched to a gene: 7. The germline gives CDR1 MDHEN, CDR2 SYDVKM. This CDR3 has 15 amino acids. CDR3 DNA sequence: TGTGCCAGCAGCCCTGGGGACAGACCCTACAATGAGCAGTTCTTC. Its protein is CASSPGDRPYNEQFF.

V and J are TRBV7-2 and TRBJ1-1, with TRBD1 matching over 9 bases. V was pared by 6 bases and J by 8 bases, with 7 bases of the junction left unmatched. Germline V gene lookup returns CDR1 SGHTA and CDR2 FQGNSA. The CDR3 is made up of 13 amino acids. This CDR3 is CASSLRGTGEAFF. CDR3 nucleotides: TGTGCCAGCAGTCTCCGAGGGACAGGGGAAGCTTTCTTT.

This chain joins TRBV5-1 and TRBJ2-5; D gene uncertain. CDR1 SGHRS and CDR2 YFSETQ come from the germline V gene. V was clipped by 0 bases and J by 1 base, with 4 bases between them. CDR3 length: 13 amino acids. The chain's CDR3 is CASSLDGQETQYF. In DNA, the CDR3 is TGCGCCAGCAGCTTGGACGGCCAAGAGACCCAGTACTTC. Supplemented by reference TRBV5-1 and TRBJ2-5, the full variable domain reads KAGVTQTPRYLIKTRGQQVTLSCSPISGHRSVSWYQQTPGQGLQFLFEYFSETQRNKGNFPGRFSGRQFSNSRSEMNVSTLELGDSALYLCASSLDGQETQYFGPGTRLLVL.

The chain is built from TRBV28 and TRBJ1-1; 10 bases map to TRBD1. V shed 4 bases and J 1 base; nucleotides not matched to a gene: 0. CDR1 is MDHEN, CDR2 SYDVKM, per germline. The CDR3 is made up of 14 amino acids. CDR3 sequence (DNA): TGTGCCAGCAGTTGGACAGGGGGGAACACTGAAGCTTTCTTT. As protein: CASSWTGGNTEAFF.

This clone has only a few counts. V usage is TRBV7-2 and J usage is TRBJ1-4; a possible D gene is TRBD1 (6 bases). CDR1 is SGHTA and CDR2 is FQGNSA in the germline V gene. The CDR3 has 14 residues. The V and J ends lost 2 bases and 7 bases respectively, with 11 bases between them. CDR3 in amino acids: CASSLRGGVEKLFF. The CDR3 coding sequence is TGTGCCAGCAGCTTAAGAGGGGGAGTTGAAAAACTGTTTTTT.

The chain combines TRBV18 with TRBJ1-5; D gene ambiguous. Germline CDR1 reads KGHSH; CDR2 reads LQKENI. V was cut by 0 bases and J by 6 bases, with 12 bases left in between. The CDR3 loop spans 15 amino acids. In DNA form, the CDR3 reads TGTGCCAGCTCACCACCGGGGAGGGCTGGTCAGCCCCAGCATTTT. Translated, it gives CASSPPGRAGQPQHF. Full variable domain (outside the CDR3, taken from reference TRBV18 and TRBJ1-5): NAGVMQNPRHLVRRRGQEARLRCSPMKGHSHVYWYRQLPEEGLKFMVYLQKENIIDESGMPKERFSAEFPKEGPSILRIQQVVRGDSAAYFCASSPPGRAGQPQHFGDGTRLSIL.

Concerning this clone: This specimen includes other DNA sequences encoding the same CDR3. The rearrangement links TRBV18 to TRBJ1-1, with 7 bases identical to TRBD1. Trimming removed 2 bases from V and 2 bases from J; junction bases left unmatched: 5. CDR1 and CDR2 (germline): KGHSH, LQKENI. This CDR3 is 15 amino acids long. CDR3 DNA: TGTGCCAGCTCACCAAGGCAGGGGGAAAACACTGAAGCTTTCTTT. Encoded protein: CASSPRQGENTEAFF.

The chain uses TRBV5-1 and TRBJ1-2; TRBD1 aligns across 7 bases. Trimming took 1 base from V and 5 from J; bases not matched to a gene: 5. The CDR3 sequence is 14 residues long. Germline V CDR1 and CDR2: SGHRS, YFSETQ. CDR3 loop: CASSLRQGEYGYTF. In DNA form, the CDR3 reads TGCGCCAGCAGCTTGAGGCAGGGGGAGTATGGCTACACCTTC.

The chain carries TRBV6-5 and TRBJ2-7; D is unclear. The CDR3 length is 14 residues. Germline V CDR1 and CDR2: MNHEY, SVGAGI. V lost 2 bases, J lost 6 bases, and 14 bases lay in between. In nucleotides, the CDR3 is TGTGCCAGCAGTTACACAGACGAATCGGCCGAGCAGTACTTC. Encoded protein: CASSYTDESAEQYF.

The chain carries TRBV18 and TRBJ2-2; TRBD1 is a possible D gene (6 bases). V shed 2 bases and J shed 4 bases, with 11 bases lying between them. Germline CDR1 and CDR2: KGHSH and LQKENI. The CDR3 consists of 15 residues. The chain's CDR3 is CASSPSGAITGELFF. CDR3 nucleotides: TGTGCCAGCTCACCATCAGGGGCCATCACCGGGGAGCTGTTTTTT.